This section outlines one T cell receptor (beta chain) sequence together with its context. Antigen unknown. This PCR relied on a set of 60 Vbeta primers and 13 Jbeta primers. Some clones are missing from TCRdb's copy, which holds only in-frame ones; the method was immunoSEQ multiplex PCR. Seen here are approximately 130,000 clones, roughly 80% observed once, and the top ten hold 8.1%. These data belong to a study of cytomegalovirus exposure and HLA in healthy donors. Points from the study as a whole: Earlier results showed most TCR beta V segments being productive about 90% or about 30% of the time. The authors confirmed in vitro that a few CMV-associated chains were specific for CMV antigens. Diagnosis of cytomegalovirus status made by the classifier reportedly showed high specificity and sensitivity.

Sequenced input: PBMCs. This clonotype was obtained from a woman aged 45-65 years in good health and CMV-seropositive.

The CDR3 DNA sequence: TGTGCCAGCAGTGATTGGGCAGGTAATCAGCCCCAGCATTTT. Protein sequence: CASSDWAGNQPQHF. This chain uses TRBV2 with TRBJ1-5; the D is unclear. V lost 3 bases and J lost 4, with 10 bases in between. The germline CDR1 and CDR2 sequences are SNHLY and FYNNEI. This CDR3 contains 14 residues.